Following are 18 T cell receptor beta chains from one sample sequenced in a study of CD8 T cell repertoires and HIV-1 epitope variants. Which antigens these TCRs recognize remains unknown. Generated by immunoSEQ multiplex PCR, the TCRdb table keeps only in-frame clones and is missing some. The data contain thousands of clones, approximately 70% of them singletons. Sequenced: cultured CD8+ T cells derived from PBMCs. These receptors were obtained from a male donor with HIV.

The V and J genes are TRBV9 and TRBJ1-1, with D hard to call. V lost 3 bases and J lost 0, with 12 bases in between. The CDR3 covers 15 residues. Per the germline V gene, CDR1 is SGDLS and CDR2 is YYNGEE. The CDR3 region has the DNA TGTGCCAGCAGCGCCGGGGAGATTTTGAACACTGAAGCTTTCTTT. Protein sequence: CASSAGEILNTEAFF.

The sample holds a few counts of this clone. This sequence joins TRBV4-3 and TRBJ1-1; D ambiguous. The germline V gene has CDR1 LGHNA and CDR2 YSLEER. V lost 0 bases to trimming and J lost 0 bases, with 5 bases between them. The CDR3 sequence is 14 residues long. The CDR3 region is CASSQEPMNTEAFF. DNA for the CDR3: TGCGCCAGCAGCCAAGAACCCATGAACACTGAAGCTTTCTTT.

V usage is TRBV7-9 and J usage is TRBJ1-1; D gene ambiguous. V lost 5 bases and J 7 bases, leaving 8 bases between the germline ends. The germline gives CDR1 SEHNR, CDR2 FQNEAQ (reference sequence). This CDR3 contains 11 residues. The CDR3 DNA reads TGTGCCAGCAGCCCCACTGGTGAAGCTTTCTTT. Protein: CASSPTGEAFF.

This rearrangement joins TRBV9 to TRBJ2-1, with 10 bases lining up with TRBD2. The CDR3 runs 15 residues. The germline V gene encodes CDR1 SGDLS and CDR2 YYNGEE. V lost 2 bases, J lost 3 bases, and 2 bases stayed unmatched. CDR3 nucleotides: TGTGCCAGCAGCGTTACTAGCGGGGTCTACAATGAGCAGTTCTTC. Its translation: CASSVTSGVYNEQFF.

This chain uses TRBV9 with TRBJ2-1, with 7 bases lining up with TRBD2. Germline CDR1 reads SGDLS; CDR2 reads YYNGEE. V lost 3 bases, J lost 10 bases, and 13 bases stayed unmatched. The CDR3 has 15 amino acids. CDR3 loop: CASSGAGTTLGEQFF. The DNA of the CDR3 is TGTGCCAGCAGCGGGGCCGGGACTACCCTTGGGGAGCAGTTCTTC.

This rearrangement joins TRBV9 to TRBJ2-3, with a weak D call TRBD1 (6 bases). Between the trimmed V and J ends, which lost 1 base and 4 bases, there was a span of 13 bases. This CDR3 comprises 15 residues. Germline lookup yields CDR1 SGDLS and CDR2 YYNGEE. This chain's CDR3 is CASSVTRGTADTQYF. The CDR3 region has the DNA TGTGCCAGCAGCGTAACCAGGGGAACAGCAGATACGCAGTATTTT.

This clone was counted a few times. The chain links TRBV7-9 to TRBJ1-2, with 10 bases matching TRBD1. This CDR3 is 18 amino acids long. The J segment lost 1 base and the V segment lost 5 bases, leaving 13 bases of the junction unmatched. The germline CDR1 and CDR2 sequences are SEHNR and FQNEAQ (reference sequence). The CDR3 reads CASSPGPGQGRGNYGYTF. The CDR3 DNA reads TGTGCCAGCAGCCCCGGCCCGGGACAGGGGAGGGGTAACTATGGCTACACCTTC.

The gene calls are TRBV7-1 and TRBJ2-1, with D unclear. TRBV7-1 is annotated as an ORF whose role is uncertain. CDR3 size: 13 residues. V lost 4 bases to trimming and J lost 9 bases, with 13 bases between them. CDR3 in amino acids: CASSLDGASEQFF. The DNA for the CDR3 is TGTGCCAGCAGCTTAGACGGTGCCAGTGAGCAGTTCTTC.

The V gene is TRBV11-3, the J gene TRBJ2-2, with D hard to call. This CDR3 is built from 13 residues. V dropped 5 bases and J dropped 2 bases, with 6 bases sitting between them. The germline CDR1 and CDR2 sequences are SGHNT and YENEEA. DNA of the CDR3: TGTGCCAGCAGCCCACGTAACACCGGGGAGCTGTTTTTT. Translation gives CASSPRNTGELFF.

The rearrangement uses TRBV7-6 and TRBJ2-7; D gene uncertain. The ends were cut back, 0 bases at V and 1 base at J, with 7 bases in the middle. Germline V gene sequence: CDR1 SGHVS, CDR2 FNYEAQ. This CDR3 contains 14 residues. CDR3 loop: CASSLASSSYEQYF. CDR3 bases: TGTGCCAGCAGCTTAGCGTCCAGTTCCTACGAGCAGTACTTC.

This sequence joins TRBV5-8 and TRBJ1-5; the D is unclear. Deletions cut 0 bases from V and 6 bases from J, with 10 bases between. Germline V gene lookup returns CDR1 SGHTS and CDR2 YDEGEE. The CDR3 runs to 14 residues. CDR3 residues: CASSLGREGQPQHF. For the CDR3, the DNA is TGTGCCAGCAGCTTGGGTAGGGAAGGTCAGCCCCAGCATTTT.

The chain carries TRBV9 and TRBJ1-5; D might be TRBD1 (6 bases). This CDR3 contains 13 residues. Between the trimmed V and J ends, which lost 3 bases and 6 bases, there was a span of 10 bases. Germline CDR1 reads SGDLS; CDR2 reads YYNGEE. The chain's CDR3 is CASSAGAAQPQHF. CDR3 in DNA: TGTGCCAGCAGCGCAGGGGCTGCTCAGCCCCAGCATTTT.

The chain is built from TRBV19 and TRBJ1-1; the D is unclear. Germline V gives CDR1 LNHDA, CDR2 SQIVND (reference sequence). CDR3 length: 14 amino acids. The V end was cut by 3 bases, the J end by 0 bases, with 8 bases between. In DNA form, the CDR3 reads TGTGCCAGTAGTATCGGGGTTATGAACACTGAAGCTTTCTTT. It codes for CASSIGVMNTEAFF.

The genes are TRBV5-6 and TRBJ1-2; a possible D gene is TRBD1 (6 bases). The CDR3 is made up of 17 amino acids. Trimming left V 0 bases short and J 0 bases short, with 15 bases between. Per the germline V gene, CDR1 is SGHDT and CDR2 is YYEEEE. CDR3 in DNA: TGTGCCAGCAGCTTGGGGGGCGCACAGGGAGCTAACTATGGCTACACCTTC. Amino acid sequence: CASSLGGAQGANYGYTF.

This clone was seen just once. The chain combines TRBV4-1 with TRBJ2-7; no reliable D call. CDR1 is MGHRA, CDR2 YSYEKL, per germline. The CDR3 is 14 residues long. Trimming took off 3 bases at V and 2 bases at J, with 11 bases between the two ends. The CDR3 DNA reads TGCGCCAGCAGCCAGACCAATGGCGCCTACGAGCAGTACTTC. Translated, it gives CASSQTNGAYEQYF.

The J gene is TRBJ2-7, the V gene TRBV6-6, with D uncertain. V lost 6 bases to trimming and J lost 3 bases, with 15 bases between them. Germline V gives CDR1 MNHNY, CDR2 SVGAGI (reference sequence). The CDR3 contains 14 residues. The CDR3 reads CASSYVETHYEQYF. In DNA form, the CDR3 reads TGTGCCAGCAGCTACGTGGAGACACACTACGAGCAGTACTTC.

The genes are TRBV4-2 and TRBJ2-7, with D possibly being TRBD2 (5 bases). Trimming removed 1 base from V and 7 bases from J, with 8 bases in between. The CDR3 runs to 12 residues. From germline, CDR1 is LGHNA and CDR2 YNFKEQ. This CDR3 reads CASSQVPGEQYF. CDR3 sequence (DNA): TGTGCCAGCAGCCAAGTGCCGGGAGAGCAGTACTTC.

The chain carries TRBV28 and TRBJ2-7; 9 bases map to TRBD1. Germline V gene data show CDR1 as MDHEN and CDR2 as SYDVKM. CDR3 length: 15 amino acids. Germline trimming cut 2 bases from V and 3 bases from J; bases unmatched to any gene: 5. CDR3 bases: TGTGCCAGCAGTTTAAGGACAGGGGCGGACTACGAGCAGTACTTC. Its translation: CASSLRTGADYEQYF.